The 7 T cell receptor beta chains listed next were all sequenced from one sample in a study of blood T cell repertoires in COVID-19. Profiling relied on immunoSEQ multiplex PCR, and the TCRdb table lists in-frame clones only, not all of them. This sample has 75,000 to 100,000 clones, with 81% found just once. Material for sequencing was peripheral blood. These TCRs come from a woman of 80 years or more with acute or convalescent COVID-19.

The J gene is TRBJ2-3, the V gene TRBV7-9; TRBD1 aligns across 7 bases. This CDR3 region has 14 residues. Germline-derived CDR1 and CDR2 are SEHNR and FQNEAQ (reference sequence). The V and J ends lost 8 bases and 2 bases, in that order; junction bases with no gene match: 7. The CDR3 coding sequence is TGTGCCAGCCTTCCGGGACAGCACACAGATACGCAGTATTTT. This gives the protein CASLPGQHTDTQYF.

V gene TRBV7-9 combines with J gene TRBJ1-2; no reliable D call. Trimming stripped 5 bases from V and 8 bases from J, with 15 bases between. Germline lookup yields CDR1 SEHNR and CDR2 FQNEAQ (reference sequence). The CDR3 contains 13 residues. The CDR3 DNA reads TGTGCCAGCAGCCCTATACGGGAATCCGGCTACACCTTC. Translated, it gives CASSPIRESGYTF.

The chain joins TRBV2 to TRBJ2-1; 9 bases match TRBD2. After removal of 5 bases from V and 6 bases from J, the junction contained 8 bases not matched to a gene. This CDR3 region has 15 residues. Germline V gives CDR1 SNHLY, CDR2 FYNNEI. CDR3 bases: TGTGCCAGCAGTACGGGGCTAGCGGGGTTCAATGAGCAGTTCTTC. Its protein product is CASSTGLAGFNEQFF.

The rearrangement joins TRBV12-3 or TRBV12-4 to TRBJ2-7; the D is unclear. V gave up 0 bases and J gave up 4 bases, with 7 bases separating them. The CDR3 consists of 13 residues. CDR3 nucleotides: TGTGCCAGCAGTTTAGCTAGCTGGTACGAGCAGTACTTC. This sequence encodes CASSLASWYEQYF.

The chain carries TRBV3-1 (or the pseudogene TRBV3-2) and TRBJ1-2; TRBD1 matches at 12 bases. V lost 4 bases, J lost 6 bases, and 15 bases stayed unmatched. Germline-derived CDR1 and CDR2 are LGHDT and YNNKEL (reference sequence). The CDR3 extends over 18 amino acids. Written as DNA, the CDR3 is TGTGCCAGCAGCCGAAACTCCCAGGGGGGACAGGGGGCGGATGGCTACACCTTC. Translating it yields CASSRNSQGGQGADGYTF.

The chain uses TRBV13 and TRBJ1-2; 7 positions match TRBD1. The V segment lost 6 bases and the J segment 1 base; nucleotides outside the gene matches: 11. Germline values: CDR1 PRHDT, CDR2 FYEKMQ (reference sequence). CDR3 length: 16 residues. CDR3 sequence reads: CASRLNTGQFNYGYTF. CDR3 bases: TGTGCCAGCAGGTTAAACACGGGACAGTTTAACTATGGCTACACCTTC.

This clone was recorded a few times. This chain links TRBV7-2 with TRBJ1-4, with D possibly being TRBD1 (6 bases). Germline values: CDR1 SGHTA, CDR2 FQGNSA. V was cut by 3 bases and J by 5 bases, with 10 bases left in between. The CDR3 runs to 14 residues. The CDR3 region is CASSFFGTNEKLFF. CDR3 in DNA: TGTGCCAGCAGCTTCTTCGGGACAAATGAAAAACTGTTTTTT.